This T cell receptor beta chain was identified in a study of blood T cell repertoires in COVID-19. Study as a whole: The study drew acute and convalescent COVID-19 samples from the United States, Italy and Spain. The analysed material was cDNA or gDNA that came from T cells, B-cell-depleted T cells, or PBMCs.

Original processing notes: Reference gene primer amplification yielded estimated nucleated cell counts. Profiling relied on immunoSEQ multiplex PCR, and the TCRdb table lists in-frame clones only, not all of them. From that table come the V and J calls and clone size; the DNA was used to work out D and trimming. The sample yields about 240,000 clones, 85% to 90% seen once. This clone was picked up one time. The CDR3 loop spans 13 amino acids. Source material: peripheral blood. V and J are TRBV21-1 and TRBJ2-7; the tabulated D call, TRBD2, remains unverified against the DNA. TRBV21-1 is shown as a pseudogene. This clonotype was sampled from a woman between 65 and 79 years old with active or convalescent COVID-19. Here the CDR3 reads CASSPRGGDEQYF. For the CDR3, the DNA is TGTGCCAGCAGCCCGAGGGGGGGGGACGAGCAGTACTTC.